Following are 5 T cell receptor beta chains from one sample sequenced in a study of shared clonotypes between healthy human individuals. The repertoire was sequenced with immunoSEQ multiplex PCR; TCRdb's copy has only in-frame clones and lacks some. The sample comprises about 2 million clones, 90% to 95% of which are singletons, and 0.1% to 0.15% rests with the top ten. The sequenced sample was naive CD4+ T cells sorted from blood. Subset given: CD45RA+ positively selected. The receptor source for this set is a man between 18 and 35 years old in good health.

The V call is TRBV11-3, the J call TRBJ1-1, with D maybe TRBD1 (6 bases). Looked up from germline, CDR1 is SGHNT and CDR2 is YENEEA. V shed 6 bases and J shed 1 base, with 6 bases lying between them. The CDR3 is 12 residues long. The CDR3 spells CASRGQNTEAFF. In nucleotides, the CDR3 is TGTGCCAGCAGGGGACAGAACACTGAAGCTTTCTTT.

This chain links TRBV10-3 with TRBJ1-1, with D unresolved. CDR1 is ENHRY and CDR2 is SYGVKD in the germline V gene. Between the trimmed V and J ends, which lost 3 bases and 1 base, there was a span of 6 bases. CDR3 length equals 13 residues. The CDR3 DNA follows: TGTGCCATCAGTGAACCAGAGAACACTGAAGCTTTCTTT. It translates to CAISEPENTEAFF.

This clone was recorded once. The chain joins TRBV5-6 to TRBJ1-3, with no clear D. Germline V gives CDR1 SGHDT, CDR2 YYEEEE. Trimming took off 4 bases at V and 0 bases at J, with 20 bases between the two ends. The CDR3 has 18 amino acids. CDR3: CASSLRSIGPSSGNTIYF. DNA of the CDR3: TGTGCCAGCAGCCTCAGGTCGATAGGCCCGAGCTCTGGAAACACCATATATTTT.

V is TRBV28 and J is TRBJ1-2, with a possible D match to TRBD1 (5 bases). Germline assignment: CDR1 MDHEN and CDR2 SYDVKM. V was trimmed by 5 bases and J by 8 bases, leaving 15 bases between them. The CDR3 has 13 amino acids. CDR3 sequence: CASSGGDGLGYTF. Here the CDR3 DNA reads TGTGCCAGCAGTGGCGGGGACGGGCTCGGCTACACCTTC.

The DNA for the CDR3 is TGTGCCAGCAGACCAGGACAGGTGGGTAACTCCTACAATGAGCAGTTCTTC. Its protein product is CASRPGQVGNSYNEQFF. The V gene is TRBV5-6, the J gene TRBJ2-1, with 7 bases aligning to TRBD1. Unmatched junction bases numbered 11, after V lost 5 bases and J lost 0 bases. Germline V gives CDR1 SGHDT, CDR2 YYEEEE. There are 17 residues in the CDR3.